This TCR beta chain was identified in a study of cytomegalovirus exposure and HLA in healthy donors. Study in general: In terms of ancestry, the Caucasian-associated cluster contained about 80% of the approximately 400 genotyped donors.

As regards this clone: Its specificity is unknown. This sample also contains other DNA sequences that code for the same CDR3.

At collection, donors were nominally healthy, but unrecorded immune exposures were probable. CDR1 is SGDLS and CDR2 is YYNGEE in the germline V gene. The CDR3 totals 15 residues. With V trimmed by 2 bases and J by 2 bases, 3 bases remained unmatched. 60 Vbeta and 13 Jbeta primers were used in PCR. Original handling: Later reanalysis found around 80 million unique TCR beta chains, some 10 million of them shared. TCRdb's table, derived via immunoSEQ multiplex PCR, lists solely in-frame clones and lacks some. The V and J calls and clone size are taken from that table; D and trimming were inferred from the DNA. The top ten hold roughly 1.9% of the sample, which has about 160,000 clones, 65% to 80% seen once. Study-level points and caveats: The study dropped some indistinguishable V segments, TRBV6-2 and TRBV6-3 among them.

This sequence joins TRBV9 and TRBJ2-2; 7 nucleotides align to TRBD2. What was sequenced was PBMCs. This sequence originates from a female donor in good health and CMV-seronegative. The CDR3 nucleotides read TGTGCCAGCAGCGTCAGACTAGCCAACACCGGGGAGCTGTTTTTT. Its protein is CASSVRLANTGELFF.